This T cell receptor beta chain was captured by sequencing in a study of T cell responses to AZD1222 COVID-19 vaccine. The germline CDR1 and CDR2 sequences are SEHNR and FQNEAQ (reference sequence). This CDR3 comprises 17 residues. Trimming left V 2 bases short and J 0 bases short, with 16 bases between. Study conclusions and caveats: Donors, mostly white British, included more females; clonal diversity was possibly underestimated. Only a handful of people who got AZD1222 tested seropositive at baseline. There were repertoire samples only from the period after the peak T cell response.

Libraries were prepared by immunoSEQ multiplex PCR; TCRdb keeps only in-frame clonotypes and omits some of them. Among 100,000 to 150,000 clones listed, approximately 90% were seen once. Concerning this clone itself: The antigen remains unidentified.

Sequenced here: peripheral blood, sampled on day 0 of AZD1222 vaccination. The clonotype comes from an adult in good health. The chain has TRBV7-9 and TRBJ1-1; D is perhaps TRBD1 (6 bases). CDR3 in amino acids: CASSLSSSGTLNTEAFF. In DNA, the CDR3 is TGTGCCAGCAGCTTAAGTTCGTCCGGGACATTGAACACTGAAGCTTTCTTT. Complete variable domain (other parts from reference TRBV7-9 and TRBJ1-1): DTGVSQNPRHKITKRGQNVTFRCDPISEHNRLYWYRQTLGQGPEFLTYFQNEAQLEKSRLLSDRFSAERPKGSFSTLEIQRTEQGDSAMYLCASSLSSSGTLNTEAFFGQGTRLTVV.